This TCR beta chain was observed in a study of CD8 T cells in ankylosing spondylitis. Study-level results: Reactive arthritis synovial fluid and blood previously showed some of these motif variants.

This clonotype was counted ten times or more. Its antigen remains unidentified. The CDR3 totals 11 residues. Trimming pared 7 bases from V and 8 bases from J, leaving 14 bases between. Germline CDR1 and CDR2: SQVTM and ANQGSEA. TCRdb fed the 5' RACE reads into MiXCR, producing one record per CDR3 protein. The repertoire holds about 130,000 distinct CDR3 sequences, about 7.3% seen once, with around 11% in the top ten. The source of this sequence is a female donor with ankylosing spondylitis or in good health (not recorded which). The sequencing sample was made of blood, either unsorted or a sorted T cell fraction (not recorded which). The chain has TRBV29-1 and TRBJ1-2; no reliable D call. The CDR3 bases are TGCAGCGCCGAGGACGCGAGGGGCTACACCTTC. Protein sequence: CSAEDARGYTF.